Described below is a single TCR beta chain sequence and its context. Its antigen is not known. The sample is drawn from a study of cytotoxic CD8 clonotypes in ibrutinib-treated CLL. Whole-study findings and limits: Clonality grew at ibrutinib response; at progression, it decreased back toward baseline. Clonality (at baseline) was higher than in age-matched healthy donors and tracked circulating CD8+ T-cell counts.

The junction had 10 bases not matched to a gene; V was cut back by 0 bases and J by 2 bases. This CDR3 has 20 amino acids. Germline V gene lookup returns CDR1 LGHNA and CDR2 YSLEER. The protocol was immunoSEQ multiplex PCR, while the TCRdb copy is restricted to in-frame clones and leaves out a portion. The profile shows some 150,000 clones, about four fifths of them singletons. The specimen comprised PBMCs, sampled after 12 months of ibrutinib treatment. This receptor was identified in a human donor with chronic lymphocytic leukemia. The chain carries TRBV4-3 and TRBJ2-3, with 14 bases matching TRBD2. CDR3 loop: CASSQDYATGLAGDTDTQYF. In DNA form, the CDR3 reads TGCGCCAGCAGCCAAGATTACGCCACGGGACTAGCGGGAGACACAGATACGCAGTATTTT.